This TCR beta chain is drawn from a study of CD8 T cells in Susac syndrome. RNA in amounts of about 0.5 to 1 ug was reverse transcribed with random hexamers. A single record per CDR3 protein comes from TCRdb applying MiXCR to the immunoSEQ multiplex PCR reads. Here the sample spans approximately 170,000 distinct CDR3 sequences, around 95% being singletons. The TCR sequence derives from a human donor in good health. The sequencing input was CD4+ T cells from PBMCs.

The CDR3 coding sequence is TGCAGTGCTAGAGATGTGGGACAATCCTACGAGCAGTACTTC. This translates into CSARDVGQSYEQYF. This chain connects TRBV20-1 to TRBJ2-7; perhaps TRBD1 as D (6 bases). CDR3 length: 14 amino acids. Germline lookup yields CDR1 DFQATT and CDR2 SNEGSKA (reference sequence). Trimming removed 0 bases at V and 1 base at J, with 10 bases between.